The T cell receptor (beta chain) under discussion was sequenced for a study of cytomegalovirus exposure and HLA in healthy donors. Broader study findings: Common viral pathogens were later found to be apparently linked to several of the most significant clusters. Productive status was seen about 87% or about 30% of the time for most TCR beta V segments in an earlier analysis.

Turning to this clone: Its antigen is undetermined.

Primers for the PCR totalled 60 Vbeta and 13 Jbeta. Profiling relied on immunoSEQ multiplex PCR, and the TCRdb table lists in-frame clones only, not all of them. The table includes fewer than 200,000 clones, around 77% detected once. With V trimmed by 4 bases and J by 5 bases, 3 bases remained unmatched. The germline gives CDR1 SGHNT, CDR2 YYREEE (reference sequence). The CDR3 totals 13 residues. This TCR came from a man aged 55 to 70 in good health and CMV-seronegative. The chain couples TRBV5-4 to TRBJ2-7, with 10 positions matching TRBD1. The sequenced material came from PBMCs. CDR3 coding DNA: TGTGCCAGCAGCAGGACAGGGGGAAACGAGCAGTACTTC. Translation: CASSRTGGNEQYF.